These T cell receptor beta chains were read from a single sample in a study of blood T cell repertoires in COVID-19. Only in-frame clones appear in the TCRdb table, and some are missing; sequencing was by immunoSEQ multiplex PCR. Among nearly 250,000 clones, roughly 86% were seen once, and the ten largest hold about 1.6%. The sample comprised peripheral blood. Source of these receptors: a woman aged 55-75 years who had recovered from COVID-19. The CDR3 runs from the conserved cysteine through the conserved F or W. The order of the fields is V gene, J gene, D gene, clone size, CDR3 protein, CDR3 DNA. D genes are given only for firm matches. Only some rows state a clone size, as once, few, many or a class for expanded clones.

TRBV12-3/TRBV12-4	TRBJ1-5	-	-	CASSLTGDQPQHF	TGTGCCAGCAGTTTAACGGGAGACCAGCCCCAGCATTTT
TRBV10-3	TRBJ1-1	-	-	CAITGDLNTEAFF	TGTGCCATCACAGGGGACCTGAACACTGAAGCTTTCTTT
TRBV6-5	TRBJ2-7	TRBD1	-	CASSLTGGSSYEQYF	TGTGCCAGCAGTCTGACAGGGGGCAGTTCCTACGAGCAGTACTTC
TRBV6-4	TRBJ1-6	-	-	CASSVLPGRGPLHF	TGTGCCAGCAGTGTCTTGCCCGGCAGGGGACCCCTCCACTTT
TRBV11-3	TRBJ1-1	-	-	CASSLELGEAFF	TGTGCCAGCAGCTTAGAACTCGGTGAAGCTTTCTTT
TRBV6-1	TRBJ1-5	-	-	CASSALNSYSNQPQHF	TGTGCCAGCAGTGCTTTAAACAGTTATAGCAATCAGCCCCAGCATTTT
TRBV11-2	TRBJ2-4	TRBD1	-	CASSRQGDIQYF	TGTGCCAGCAGCAGACAGGGTGACATTCAGTACTTC
TRBV28	TRBJ1-2	-	-	CASSFLNYGYTF	TGTGCCAGCAGTTTCCTTAACTATGGCTACACCTTC
TRBV5-4	TRBJ2-5	TRBD2	-	CASSLGGGGAAETQYF	TGTGCCAGCAGCTTGGGTGGCGGGGGGGCCGCAGAGACCCAGTACTTC
TRBV4-2	TRBJ2-5	-	-	CASSQGGVGETQYF	TGTGCCAGCAGCCAAGGCGGGGTGGGGGAGACCCAGTACTTC
TRBV9	TRBJ1-5	-	-	CASSPGGGGSQPQHF	TGTGCCAGCAGCCCCGGGGGGGGAGGGAGTCAGCCCCAGCATTTT
TRBV19	TRBJ1-6	TRBD1	-	CASSMDRGGWSPLHF	TGTGCCAGTAGTATGGACAGGGGAGGTTGGTCACCCCTCCACTTT
TRBV9	TRBJ1-6	-	-	CASSVGRSYNSPLHF	TGTGCCAGCAGCGTAGGGCGGTCCTATAATTCACCCCTCCACTTT
TRBV4-1	TRBJ1-1	-	-	CASSQDGPTGLNPEAFF	TGCGCCAGCAGCCAAGATGGGCCTACGGGATTGAATCCTGAAGCTTTCTTT
TRBV20-1	TRBJ2-1	-	-	CSASVGTPRFF	TGCAGTGCTAGTGTAGGGACTCCCCGGTTCTTC
TRBV3-1/TRBV3-2	TRBJ2-1	TRBD2	-	CASSWAGLAGPYSEQFF	TGTGCCAGCAGCTGGGCGGGACTAGCGGGCCCCTACAGTGAGCAGTTCTTC
TRBV3-1/TRBV3-2	TRBJ1-2	TRBD1	-	CASSQELWGQGVFGYGYTF	TGTGCCAGCAGCCAAGAACTGTGGGGACAGGGAGTTTTTGGCTATGGCTACACCTTC
TRBV7-9	TRBJ2-1	-	-	CASLVDNEQFF	TGTGCCAGCCTAGTCGACAATGAGCAGTTCTTC
TRBV6-5	TRBJ1-6	-	-	CASSLGGPYSPLHF	TGTGCCAGCAGCCTAGGGGGTCCCTATTCACCCCTCCACTTT
TRBV4-3	TRBJ1-5	-	-	CASSQDTAQPQHF	TGCGCCAGCAGCCAAGATACTGCTCAGCCCCAGCATTTT
TRBV6-6	TRBJ2-1	TRBD1	-	CASSSPDRGYNEQFF	TGTGCCAGCAGTTCCCCGGACAGGGGGTACAATGAGCAGTTCTTC
TRBV19	TRBJ2-4	TRBD1	-	CASSHQLRPQGPLAKNIQYF	TGTGCCAGTAGTCACCAGTTACGGCCACAGGGGCCTCTAGCCAAAAACATTCAGTACTTC
TRBV18	TRBJ2-2	TRBD1	-	CASSPRGTGSTGELFF	TGTGCCAGCTCACCAAGGGGGACAGGGAGCACCGGGGAGCTGTTTTTT
TRBV5-5	TRBJ1-6	-	-	CASSQITGKSSPLHF	TGTGCCAGCAGCCAAATAACAGGGAAGAGTTCACCCCTCCACTTT
TRBV13	TRBJ2-7	TRBD2	-	CASSLDLGLAGGMQYF	TGTGCCAGCAGCTTAGACCTAGGACTAGCGGGGGGGATGCAGTACTTC
TRBV14	TRBJ2-1	-	few	CASSAAREQFF	TGTGCCAGCAGCGCGGCTCGTGAGCAGTTCTTC
TRBV6-5	TRBJ1-5	-	-	CASRNSNSNQPQHF	TGTGCCAGCAGAAACTCCAATAGCAATCAGCCCCAGCATTTT
TRBV18	TRBJ1-2	-	many	CASSPMGFPGYTF	TGTGCCAGCTCACCAATGGGCTTCCCTGGCTACACCTTC
TRBV28	TRBJ1-2	-	-	CASSGGAPDSNYGYTF	TGTGCCAGCAGCGGCGGGGCCCCCGATTCGAACTATGGCTACACCTTC
TRBV5-1	TRBJ1-6	TRBD1	-	CASSTPDRGNSPLHF	TGCGCCAGCAGCACGCCGGACAGGGGTAATTCACCCCTCCACTTT
TRBV4-1	TRBJ2-3	TRBD2	-	CASSETAASGGQDTQYF	TGCGCCAGCAGCGAAACCGCGGCTAGCGGGGGGCAAGATACGCAGTATTTT
TRBV28	TRBJ1-6	-	few	CASSSPGRNSPLHF	TGTGCCAGCAGTTCGCCAGGGCGGAATTCACCCCTCCACTTT
TRBV7-3	TRBJ2-1	TRBD1	-	CASSRRDRNNEQFF	TGTGCCAGCAGCCGTCGGGACAGAAACAATGAGCAGTTCTTC
TRBV19	TRBJ1-5	-	-	CATSQGPNNQPQHF	TGTGCCACCTCACAGGGCCCAAATAATCAGCCCCAGCATTTT
TRBV6-2/TRBV6-3	TRBJ1-5	-	-	CASRPPNQPQHF	TGTGCCAGCAGGCCTCCAAATCAGCCCCAGCATTTT
TRBV9	TRBJ1-6	TRBD1	once	CASSLDSQDRSPLHF	TGTGCCAGCAGCCTGGACAGTCAGGACAGGTCACCCCTCCACTTT
TRBV9	TRBJ2-1	-	-	CASSATGNSYNEQFF	TGTGCCAGCAGCGCCACAGGTAACTCCTACAATGAGCAGTTCTTC
TRBV29-1	TRBJ2-1	TRBD2	-	CSVEKIRAGDFSSYNEQFF	TGCAGCGTTGAAAAGATTCGCGCGGGGGACTTTAGCTCCTACAATGAGCAGTTCTTC
TRBV5-1	TRBJ2-7	TRBD1	-	CASSLAGTEQQYF	TGCGCCAGCAGCTTGGCTGGGACAGAACAGCAGTACTTC
TRBV7-9	TRBJ1-2	TRBD1	-	CASSLEPQGAEGYTF	TGTGCCAGCAGCTTAGAACCACAGGGGGCAGAAGGCTACACCTTC
TRBV24-1	TRBJ2-6	TRBD1	once	CATSTGTGLFSGANVLTF	TGTGCCACCAGCACCGGGACAGGCCTTTTCTCTGGGGCCAACGTCCTGACTTTC
TRBV3-1/TRBV3-2	TRBJ1-2	TRBD1	-	CASSRQGWGGYTF	TGTGCCAGCAGCCGACAGGGGTGGGGTGGCTACACCTTC